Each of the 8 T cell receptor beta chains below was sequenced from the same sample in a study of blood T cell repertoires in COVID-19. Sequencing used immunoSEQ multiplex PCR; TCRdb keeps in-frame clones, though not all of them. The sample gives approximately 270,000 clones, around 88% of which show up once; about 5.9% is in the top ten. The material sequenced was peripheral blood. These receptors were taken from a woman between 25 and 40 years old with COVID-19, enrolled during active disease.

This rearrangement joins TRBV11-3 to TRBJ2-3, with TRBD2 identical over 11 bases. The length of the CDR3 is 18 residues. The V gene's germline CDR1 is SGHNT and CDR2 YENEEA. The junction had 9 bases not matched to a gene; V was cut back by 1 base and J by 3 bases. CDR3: CASSLVWASGRRTDTQYF. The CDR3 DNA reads TGTGCCAGCAGCTTAGTTTGGGCTAGCGGGAGGCGTACAGATACGCAGTATTTT.

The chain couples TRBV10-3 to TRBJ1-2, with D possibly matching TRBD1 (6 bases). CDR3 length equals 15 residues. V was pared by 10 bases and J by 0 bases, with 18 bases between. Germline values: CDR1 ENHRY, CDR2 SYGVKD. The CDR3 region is CANRQEGTANYGYTF. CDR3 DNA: TGTGCCAACAGACAGGAGGGGACTGCTAACTATGGCTACACCTTC.

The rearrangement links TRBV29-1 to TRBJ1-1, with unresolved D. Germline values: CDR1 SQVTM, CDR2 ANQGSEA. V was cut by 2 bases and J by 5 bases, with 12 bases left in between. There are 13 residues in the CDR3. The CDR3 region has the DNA TGCAGCGTTGAAAGCATGCTCTCGACTGAAGCTTTCTTT. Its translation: CSVESMLSTEAFF.

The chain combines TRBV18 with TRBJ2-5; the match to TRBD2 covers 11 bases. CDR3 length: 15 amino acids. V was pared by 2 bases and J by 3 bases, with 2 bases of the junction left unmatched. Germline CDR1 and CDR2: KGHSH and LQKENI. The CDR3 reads CASSPILAGEETQYF. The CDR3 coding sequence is TGTGCCAGCTCACCAATACTAGCGGGGGAAGAGACCCAGTACTTC.

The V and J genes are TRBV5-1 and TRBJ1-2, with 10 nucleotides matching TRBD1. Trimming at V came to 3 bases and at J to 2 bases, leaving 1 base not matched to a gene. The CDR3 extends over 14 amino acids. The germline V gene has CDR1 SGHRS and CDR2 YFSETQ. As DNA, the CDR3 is TGCGCCAGCAGCTCGGGACAGGGGAACTATGGCTACACCTTC. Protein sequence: CASSSGQGNYGYTF.

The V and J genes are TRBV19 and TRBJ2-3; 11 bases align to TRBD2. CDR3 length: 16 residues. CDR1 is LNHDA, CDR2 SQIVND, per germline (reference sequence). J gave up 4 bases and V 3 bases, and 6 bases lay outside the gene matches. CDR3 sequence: CASSIWISGGADTQYF. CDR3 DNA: TGTGCCAGTAGTATTTGGATTAGCGGGGGGGCAGATACGCAGTATTTT.

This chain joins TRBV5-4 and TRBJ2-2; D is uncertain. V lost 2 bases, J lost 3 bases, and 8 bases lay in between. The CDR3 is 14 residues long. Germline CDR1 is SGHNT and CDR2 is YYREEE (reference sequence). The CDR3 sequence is CASSFQGDTGELFF. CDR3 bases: TGTGCCAGCAGCTTCCAAGGAGACACCGGGGAGCTGTTTTTT.

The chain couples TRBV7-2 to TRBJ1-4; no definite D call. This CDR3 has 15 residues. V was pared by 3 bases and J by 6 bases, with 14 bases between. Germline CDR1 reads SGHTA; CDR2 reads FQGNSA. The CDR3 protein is CASSLSGHPHEKLFF. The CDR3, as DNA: TGTGCCAGCAGCTTGAGTGGTCACCCCCATGAAAAACTGTTTTTT.